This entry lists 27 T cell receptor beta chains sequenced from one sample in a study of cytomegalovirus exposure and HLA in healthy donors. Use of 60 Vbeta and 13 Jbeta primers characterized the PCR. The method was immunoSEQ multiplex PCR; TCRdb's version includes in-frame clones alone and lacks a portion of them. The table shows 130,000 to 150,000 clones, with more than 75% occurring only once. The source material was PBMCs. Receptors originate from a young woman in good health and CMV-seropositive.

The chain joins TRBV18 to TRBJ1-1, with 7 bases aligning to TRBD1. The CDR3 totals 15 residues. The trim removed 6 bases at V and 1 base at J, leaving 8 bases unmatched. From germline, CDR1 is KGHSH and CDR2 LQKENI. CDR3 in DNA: TGTGCCAGCTCCCTACAGGGGCAGGGGAACACTGAAGCTTTCTTT. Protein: CASSLQGQGNTEAFF.

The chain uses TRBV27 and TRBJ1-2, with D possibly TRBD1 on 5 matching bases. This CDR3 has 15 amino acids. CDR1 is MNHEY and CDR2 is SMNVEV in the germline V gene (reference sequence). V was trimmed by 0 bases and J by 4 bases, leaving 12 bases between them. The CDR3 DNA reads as TGTGCCAGCAGTTTATCCTGGCAGGGCCTCTATGGCTACACCTTC. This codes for CASSLSWQGLYGYTF.

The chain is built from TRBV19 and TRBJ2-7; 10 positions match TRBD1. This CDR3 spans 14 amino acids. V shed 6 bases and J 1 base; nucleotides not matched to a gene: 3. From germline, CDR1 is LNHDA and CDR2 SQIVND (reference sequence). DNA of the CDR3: TGTGCCAGTAGCGACAGGGGGCCGTCCTACGAGCAGTACTTC. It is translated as CASSDRGPSYEQYF.

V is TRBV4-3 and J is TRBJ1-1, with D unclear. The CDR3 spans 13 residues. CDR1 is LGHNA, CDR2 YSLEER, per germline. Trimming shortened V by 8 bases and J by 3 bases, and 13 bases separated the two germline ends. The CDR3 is CASRAGFHTEAFF. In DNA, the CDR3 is TGCGCCAGCCGGGCGGGATTCCACACTGAAGCTTTCTTT.

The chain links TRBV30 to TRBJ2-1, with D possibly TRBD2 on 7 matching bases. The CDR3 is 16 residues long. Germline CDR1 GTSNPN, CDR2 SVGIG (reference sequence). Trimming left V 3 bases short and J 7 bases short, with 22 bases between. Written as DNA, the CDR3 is TGTGCCTGGAGAAAAATCGGGGGGCCGGCGGGTAATGAGCAGTTCTTC. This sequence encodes CAWRKIGGPAGNEQFF.

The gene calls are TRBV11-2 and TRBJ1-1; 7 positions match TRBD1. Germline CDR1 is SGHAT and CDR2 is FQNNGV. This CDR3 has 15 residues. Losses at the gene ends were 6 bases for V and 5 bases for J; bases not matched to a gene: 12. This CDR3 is CASRIPRQGLTEAFF. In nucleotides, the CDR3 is TGTGCCAGCAGGATACCGAGACAGGGTTTAACTGAAGCTTTCTTT.

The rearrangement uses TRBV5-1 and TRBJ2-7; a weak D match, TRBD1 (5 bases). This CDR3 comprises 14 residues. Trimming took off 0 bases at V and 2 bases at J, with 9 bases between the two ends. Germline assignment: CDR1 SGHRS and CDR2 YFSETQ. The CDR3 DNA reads TGCGCCAGCAGCTTGGGCGACAGAACCTACGAGCAGTACTTC. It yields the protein CASSLGDRTYEQYF.

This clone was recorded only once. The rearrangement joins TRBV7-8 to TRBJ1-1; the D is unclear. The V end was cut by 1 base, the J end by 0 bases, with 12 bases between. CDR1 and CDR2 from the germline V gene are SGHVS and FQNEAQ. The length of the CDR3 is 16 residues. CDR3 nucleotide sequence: TGTGCCAGCAGCTTAGTGGCGACACCGATGAACACTGAAGCTTTCTTT. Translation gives CASSLVATPMNTEAFF.

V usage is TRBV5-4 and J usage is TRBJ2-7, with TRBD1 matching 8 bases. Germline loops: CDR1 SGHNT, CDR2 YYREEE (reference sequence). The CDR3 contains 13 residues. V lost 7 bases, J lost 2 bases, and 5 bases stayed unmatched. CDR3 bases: TGTGCCAGCTCAGGGGGCCTTCCCTACGAGCAGTACTTC. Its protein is CASSGGLPYEQYF.

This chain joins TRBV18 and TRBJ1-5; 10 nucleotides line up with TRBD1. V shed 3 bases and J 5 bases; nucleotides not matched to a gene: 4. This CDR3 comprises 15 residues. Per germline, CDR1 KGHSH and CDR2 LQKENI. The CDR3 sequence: CASSPSGQGYQPQHF. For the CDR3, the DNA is TGTGCCAGCTCACCCTCGGGACAGGGGTATCAGCCCCAGCATTTT.

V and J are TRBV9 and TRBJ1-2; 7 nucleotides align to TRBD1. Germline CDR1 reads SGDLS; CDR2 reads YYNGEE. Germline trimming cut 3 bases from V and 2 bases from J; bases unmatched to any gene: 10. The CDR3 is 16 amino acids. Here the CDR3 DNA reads TGTGCCAGCAGCGAACCAGCCGACAGGGCCAACTATGGCTACACCTTC. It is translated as CASSEPADRANYGYTF.

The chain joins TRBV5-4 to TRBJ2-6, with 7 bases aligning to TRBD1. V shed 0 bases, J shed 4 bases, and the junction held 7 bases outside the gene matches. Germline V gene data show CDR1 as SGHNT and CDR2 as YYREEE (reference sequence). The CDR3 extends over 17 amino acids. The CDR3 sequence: CASSLGQGRGGANVLTF. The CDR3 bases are TGTGCCAGCAGCTTGGGACAGGGAAGAGGGGGGGCCAACGTCCTGACTTTC.

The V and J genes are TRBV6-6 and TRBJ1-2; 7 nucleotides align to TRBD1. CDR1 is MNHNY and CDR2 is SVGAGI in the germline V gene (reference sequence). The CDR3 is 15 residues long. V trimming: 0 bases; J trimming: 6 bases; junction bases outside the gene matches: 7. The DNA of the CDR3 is TGTGCCAGCAGTTACTCCCCGGAGACAGGGAATGGCTACACCTTC. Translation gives CASSYSPETGNGYTF.

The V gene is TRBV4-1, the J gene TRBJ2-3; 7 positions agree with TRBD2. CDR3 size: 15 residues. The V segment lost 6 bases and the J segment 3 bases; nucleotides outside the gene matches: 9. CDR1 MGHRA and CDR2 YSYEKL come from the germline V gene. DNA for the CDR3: TGCGCCAGCAGTCGAACCAGCGGGGATACAGATACGCAGTATTTT. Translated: CASSRTSGDTDTQYF.

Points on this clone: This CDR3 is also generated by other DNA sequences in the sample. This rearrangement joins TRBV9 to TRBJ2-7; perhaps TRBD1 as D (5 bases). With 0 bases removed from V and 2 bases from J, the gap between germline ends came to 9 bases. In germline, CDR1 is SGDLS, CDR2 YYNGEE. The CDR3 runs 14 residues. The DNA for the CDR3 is TGTGCCAGCAGCGTAGGAGACAGAGCCTACGAGCAGTACTTC. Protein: CASSVGDRAYEQYF.

In nucleotides, the CDR3 is TGTGCCAGCAGTGTGGACAGGGCCCCAGGGCCCCAGCATTTT. As protein: CASSVDRAPGPQHF. The gene calls are TRBV6-1 and TRBJ1-5; 8 bases fit TRBD1. The junction had 8 bases not matched to a gene; V was cut back by 4 bases and J by 9 bases. Germline CDR1 MNHNS, CDR2 SASEGT. CDR3 length equals 14 residues.

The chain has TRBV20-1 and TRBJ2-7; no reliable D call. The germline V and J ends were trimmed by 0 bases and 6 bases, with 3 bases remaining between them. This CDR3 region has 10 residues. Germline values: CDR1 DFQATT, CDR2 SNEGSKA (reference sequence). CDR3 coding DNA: TGCAGTGCTAGAGATAGCGAGCAGTACTTC. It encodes CSARDSEQYF.

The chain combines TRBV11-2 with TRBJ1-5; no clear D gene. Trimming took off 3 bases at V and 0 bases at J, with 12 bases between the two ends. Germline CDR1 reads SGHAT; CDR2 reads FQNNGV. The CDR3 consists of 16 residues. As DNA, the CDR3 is TGTGCCAGCAGCTTCTTGGGCAGACATAGCAATCAGCCCCAGCATTTT. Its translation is CASSFLGRHSNQPQHF.

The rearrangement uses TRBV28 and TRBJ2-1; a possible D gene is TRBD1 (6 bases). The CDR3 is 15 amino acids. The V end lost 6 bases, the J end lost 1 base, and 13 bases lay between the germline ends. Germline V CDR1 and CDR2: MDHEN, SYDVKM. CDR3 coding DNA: TGTGCCAGCAGGGACCAGGGGTCGTCCTACAATGAGCAGTTCTTC. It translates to CASRDQGSSYNEQFF. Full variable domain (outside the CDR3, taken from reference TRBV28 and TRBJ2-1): DVKVTQSSRYLVKRTGEKVFLECVQDMDHENMFWYRQDPGLGLRLIYFSYDVKMKEKGDIPEGYSVSREKKERFSLILESASTNQTSMYLCASRDQGSSYNEQFFGPGTRLTVL.

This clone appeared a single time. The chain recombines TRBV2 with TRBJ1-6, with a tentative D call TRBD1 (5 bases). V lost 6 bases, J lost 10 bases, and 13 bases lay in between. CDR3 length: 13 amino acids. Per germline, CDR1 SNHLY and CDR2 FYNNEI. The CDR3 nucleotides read TGTGCCAGCAGGATCCGCCCAGGGTCACCCCTCCACTTT. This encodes CASRIRPGSPLHF.

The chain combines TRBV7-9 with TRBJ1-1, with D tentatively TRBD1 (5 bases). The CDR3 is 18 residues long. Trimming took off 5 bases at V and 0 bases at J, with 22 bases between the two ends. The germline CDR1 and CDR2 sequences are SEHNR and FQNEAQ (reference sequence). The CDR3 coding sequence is TGTGCCAGCAGCCCACCAGGAGTCGGGGGTGGGTTGAACACTGAAGCTTTCTTT. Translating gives CASSPPGVGGGLNTEAFF.

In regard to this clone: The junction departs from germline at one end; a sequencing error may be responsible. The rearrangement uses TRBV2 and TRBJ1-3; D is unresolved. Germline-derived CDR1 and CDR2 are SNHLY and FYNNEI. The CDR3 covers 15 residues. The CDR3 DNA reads TGTGCCAGCAGTTCGGCAGGACCCTTGAGCCGCCCATCGGGATTT. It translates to CASSSAGPLSRPSGF.

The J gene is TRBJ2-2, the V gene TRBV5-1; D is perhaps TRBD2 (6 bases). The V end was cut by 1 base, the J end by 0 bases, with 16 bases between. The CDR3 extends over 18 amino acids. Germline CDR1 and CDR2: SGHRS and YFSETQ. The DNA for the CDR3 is TGCGCCAGCAGCTTGAGGTCGGGGGAATACCCGAACACCGGGGAGCTGTTTTTT. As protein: CASSLRSGEYPNTGELFF.

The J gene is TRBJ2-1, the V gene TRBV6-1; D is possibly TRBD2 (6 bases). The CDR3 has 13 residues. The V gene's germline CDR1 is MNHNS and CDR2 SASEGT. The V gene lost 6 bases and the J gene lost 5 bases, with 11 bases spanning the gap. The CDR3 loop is CASRMPGDNEQFF. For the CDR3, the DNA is TGTGCCAGCAGGATGCCGGGGGACAATGAGCAGTTCTTC.

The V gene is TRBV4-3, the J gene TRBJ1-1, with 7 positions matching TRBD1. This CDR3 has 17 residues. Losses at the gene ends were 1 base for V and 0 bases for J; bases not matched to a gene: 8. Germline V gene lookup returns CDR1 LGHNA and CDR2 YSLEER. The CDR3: CASSQAPRQGMNTEAFF. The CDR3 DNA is TGCGCCAGCAGCCAAGCCCCGAGACAGGGAATGAACACTGAAGCTTTCTTT.

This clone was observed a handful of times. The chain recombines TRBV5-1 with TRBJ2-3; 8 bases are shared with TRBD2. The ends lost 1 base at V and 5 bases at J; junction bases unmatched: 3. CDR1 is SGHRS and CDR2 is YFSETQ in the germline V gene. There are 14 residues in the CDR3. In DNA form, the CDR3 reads TGCGCCAGCAGCTTGCGGGGGGGCGGAGATACGCAGTATTTT. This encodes CASSLRGGGDTQYF.

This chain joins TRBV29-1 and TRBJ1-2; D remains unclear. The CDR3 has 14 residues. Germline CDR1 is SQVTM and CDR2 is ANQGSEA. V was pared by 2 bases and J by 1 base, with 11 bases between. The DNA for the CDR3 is TGCAGCGTTGAATCTCCGGTTCTTAACTATGGCTACACCTTC. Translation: CSVESPVLNYGYTF.